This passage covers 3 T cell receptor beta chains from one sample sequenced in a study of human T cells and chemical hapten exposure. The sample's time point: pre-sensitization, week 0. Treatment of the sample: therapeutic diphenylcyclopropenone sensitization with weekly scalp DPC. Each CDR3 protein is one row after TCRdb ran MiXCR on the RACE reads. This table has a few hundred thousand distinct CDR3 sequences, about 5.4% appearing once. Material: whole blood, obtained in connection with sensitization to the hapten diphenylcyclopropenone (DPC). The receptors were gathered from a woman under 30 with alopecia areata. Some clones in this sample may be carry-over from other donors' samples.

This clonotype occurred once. Written as DNA, the CDR3 is TGTGCCAGCAGGGGACAGGGGCCCACTGAAGCTTTCTTT. Protein: CASRGQGPTEAFF. The chain has TRBV2 and TRBJ1-1, with 10 bases aligning to TRBD1. This CDR3 contains 13 residues. The trim removed 6 bases at V and 4 bases at J, leaving 2 bases unmatched. Germline-derived CDR1 and CDR2 are SNHLY and FYNNEI.

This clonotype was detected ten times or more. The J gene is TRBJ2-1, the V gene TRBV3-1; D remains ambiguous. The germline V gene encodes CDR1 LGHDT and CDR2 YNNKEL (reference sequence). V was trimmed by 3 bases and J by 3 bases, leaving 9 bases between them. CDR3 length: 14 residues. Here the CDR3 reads CASSQMAGYNEQFF. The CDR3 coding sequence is TGTGCCAGCAGCCAGATGGCTGGCTACAATGAGCAGTTCTTC.

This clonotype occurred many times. CDR3 sequence reads: CASSQVRLAVYNEQFF. The CDR3 bases are TGCGCCAGCAGCCAAGTTCGGCTGGCCGTATACAATGAGCAGTTCTTC. The V gene is TRBV4-1, the J gene TRBJ2-1; no firm D call. Germline values: CDR1 MGHRA, CDR2 YSYEKL. The germline V and J ends were trimmed by 1 base and 4 bases, with 14 bases remaining between them. CDR3 length equals 16 residues.